A selection of T cell receptor beta chains follows, all from one sample in a study of cytomegalovirus exposure and HLA in healthy donors. Assay: immunoSEQ multiplex PCR; the TCRdb copy retains only in-frame clones and omits some. Of roughly 170,000 clones listed, about four fifths are singletons. Material: PBMCs. Every receptor here comes from a man aged 25-40 years in good health and CMV-seropositive. The CDR3 runs from the conserved cysteine through the conserved F or W. The D gene is left open where the match is weak. Not all rows give a size; the values are once, few, many and, for expanded clones, a class.

V gene: TRBV7-2
CDR3 length: 15
clone size: NA
J gene: TRBJ2-7
D gene: TRBD1
CDR3 DNA: TGTGCCAGCACCTACGGACAGGGGATTTCCTACGAGCAGTACTTC
CDR3 protein: CASTYGQGISYEQYF

V gene: TRBV5-4
CDR3 length: 14
clone size: NA
J gene: TRBJ1-2
D gene: TRBD1
CDR3 DNA: TGTGCCAGCAGCCCAGGGGACAGGAGCTATGGCTACACCTTC
CDR3 protein: CASSPGDRSYGYTF

V gene: TRBV14
CDR3 length: 13
clone size: NA
J gene: TRBJ2-7
D gene: TRBD2
CDR3 DNA: TGTGCCAGCAGCCAAGAGCTCGGGACTAGTTCTTACTTC
CDR3 protein: CASSQELGTSSYF

V gene: TRBV5-5
CDR3 length: 18
clone size: NA
J gene: TRBJ1-1
D gene: NA
CDR3 DNA: TGTGCCAGCAGCTTGAGCTACCTGATCGTCAGGGGGAACACTGAAGCTTTCTTT
CDR3 protein: CASSLSYLIVRGNTEAFF

V gene: TRBV6-5
CDR3 length: 13
clone size: NA
J gene: TRBJ1-5
D gene: NA
CDR3 DNA: TGTGCCAGCAGTGTAACAGGGAGTCAGCCCCAGCATTTT
CDR3 protein: CASSVTGSQPQHF

V gene: TRBV5-1
CDR3 length: 18
clone size: NA
J gene: TRBJ2-3
D gene: TRBD1
CDR3 DNA: TGCGCCAGCAGCTTTGGATTCCAACAGGGGGCTAGCACAGATACGCAGTATTTT
CDR3 protein: CASSFGFQQGASTDTQYF

V gene: TRBV6-6
CDR3 length: 12
clone size: NA
J gene: TRBJ1-5
D gene: NA
CDR3 DNA: TGTGCCAGCAGCCCCGACAGTGCAGCCCAGCATTTT
CDR3 protein: CASSPDSAAQHF

V gene: TRBV7-9
CDR3 length: 15
clone size: NA
J gene: TRBJ2-2
D gene: TRBD1
CDR3 DNA: TGTGCCAGCCCCACAGGGGGTATGAACACCGGGGAGCTGTTTTTT
CDR3 protein: CASPTGGMNTGELFF

V gene: TRBV6-1
CDR3 length: 16
clone size: few
J gene: TRBJ2-7
D gene: NA
CDR3 DNA: TGTGCCAGCAGTGAACTTTCGGGGGGCCTCTCCTACGAGCAGTACTTC
CDR3 protein: CASSELSGGLSYEQYF

V gene: TRBV7-2
CDR3 length: 14
clone size: few
J gene: TRBJ1-6
D gene: TRBD1
CDR3 DNA: TGTGCCAGCAGGCGGGACAGGGAGAATTCACCCCTCCACTTT
CDR3 protein: CASRRDRENSPLHF

V gene: TRBV7-8
CDR3 length: 17
clone size: NA
J gene: TRBJ1-5
D gene: NA
CDR3 DNA: TGTGCCAGCAGCTTAGCAGTGGGGGCAGGAGACAATCAGCCCCAGCATTTT
CDR3 protein: CASSLAVGAGDNQPQHF

V gene: TRBV4-1
CDR3 length: 14
clone size: medium-sized
J gene: TRBJ1-1
D gene: TRBD1
CDR3 DNA: TGCGCCAGCTCCCTCGGGACAGGGAGATTCGAAGCTTTCTTT
CDR3 protein: CASSLGTGRFEAFF

V gene: TRBV10-2
CDR3 length: 14
clone size: NA
J gene: TRBJ1-4
D gene: NA
CDR3 DNA: TGCGCCAGCAGTGAGAGAAGTTCTGGAGGAAAACTGTTTTTT
CDR3 protein: CASSERSSGGKLFF

V gene: TRBV9
CDR3 length: 18
clone size: NA
J gene: TRBJ2-1
D gene: NA
CDR3 DNA: TGTGCCAGCAGCGTAGAAGAGGGGGGGGTCAGCTCCTACAATGAGCAGTTCTTC
CDR3 protein: CASSVEEGGVSSYNEQFF

V gene: TRBV5-6
CDR3 length: 13
clone size: NA
J gene: TRBJ1-1
D gene: NA
CDR3 DNA: TGTGCCAGCAGCTTTTCAGGGCGGAGCTGGGCTTTCTTT
CDR3 protein: CASSFSGRSWAFF

V gene: TRBV29-1
CDR3 length: 12
clone size: NA
J gene: TRBJ2-7
D gene: NA
CDR3 DNA: TGCAGCGTTGGTCAGGCGGGTTACGAGCAGTACTTC
CDR3 protein: CSVGQAGYEQYF

V gene: TRBV11-2
CDR3 length: 17
clone size: once
J gene: TRBJ1-1
D gene: TRBD1
CDR3 DNA: TGTGCCAGCAGCCTAACCCGGGACAGGGGGGCGAACACTGAAGCTTTCTTT
CDR3 protein: CASSLTRDRGANTEAFF

V gene: TRBV5-6
CDR3 length: 14
clone size: NA
J gene: TRBJ2-5
D gene: TRBD2
CDR3 DNA: TGTGCCAGCAGCCGGACTAGCGCCGAAGAGACCCAGTACTTC
CDR3 protein: CASSRTSAEETQYF

V gene: TRBV2
CDR3 length: 15
clone size: NA
J gene: TRBJ2-1
D gene: TRBD2
CDR3 DNA: TGTGCCAGCAGTGCCGGGACTAGCGGATACAATGAGCAGTTCTTC
CDR3 protein: CASSAGTSGYNEQFF

V gene: TRBV9
CDR3 length: 17
clone size: NA
J gene: TRBJ2-1
D gene: TRBD2
CDR3 DNA: TGTGCCAGCAGCGTAGCTCTTATAGCGGGAGGAGGCCATGAGCAGTTCTTC
CDR3 protein: CASSVALIAGGGHEQFF

V gene: TRBV7-9
CDR3 length: 15
clone size: NA
J gene: TRBJ2-7
D gene: TRBD1
CDR3 DNA: TGTTCCAGCAGCTTCTCCGGGACAGGGTTCCACGAGCAGTACTTC
CDR3 protein: CSSSFSGTGFHEQYF

V gene: TRBV25-1
CDR3 length: 14
clone size: NA
J gene: TRBJ1-4
D gene: TRBD1
CDR3 DNA: TGTGCCAGCAGACCCCAGGGGGCGGGTGAAAAACTGTTTTTT
CDR3 protein: CASRPQGAGEKLFF

V gene: TRBV6-5
CDR3 length: 13
clone size: NA
J gene: TRBJ1-2
D gene: TRBD1
CDR3 DNA: TGTGCCAGCAGTGAACAGGGGAGCGATGGCTACACCTTC
CDR3 protein: CASSEQGSDGYTF

V gene: TRBV4-1
CDR3 length: 15
clone size: NA
J gene: TRBJ1-1
D gene: NA
CDR3 DNA: TGCGCCAGCAGCCCCCCCGGGAGAGTGAACACTGAAGCTTTCTTT
CDR3 protein: CASSPPGRVNTEAFF

V gene: TRBV6-1
CDR3 length: 16
clone size: few
J gene: TRBJ2-3
D gene: NA
CDR3 DNA: TGTGCCAGCAGTGATTCGCTCGGGAGAAACACAGATACGCAGTATTTT
CDR3 protein: CASSDSLGRNTDTQYF